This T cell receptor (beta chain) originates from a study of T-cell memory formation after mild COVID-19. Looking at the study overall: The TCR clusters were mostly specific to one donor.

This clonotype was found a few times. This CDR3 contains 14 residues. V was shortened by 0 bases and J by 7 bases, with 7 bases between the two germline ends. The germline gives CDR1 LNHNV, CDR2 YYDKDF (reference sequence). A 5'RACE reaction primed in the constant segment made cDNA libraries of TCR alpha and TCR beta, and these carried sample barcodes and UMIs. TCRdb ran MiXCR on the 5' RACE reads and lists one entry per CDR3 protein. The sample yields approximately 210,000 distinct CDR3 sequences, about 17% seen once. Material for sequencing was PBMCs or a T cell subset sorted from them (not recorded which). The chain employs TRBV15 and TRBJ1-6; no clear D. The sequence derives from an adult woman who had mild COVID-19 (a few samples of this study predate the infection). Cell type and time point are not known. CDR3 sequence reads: CATSRDSWNSPLHF. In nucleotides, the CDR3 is TGTGCCACCAGCAGAGATTCCTGGAATTCACCCCTCCACTTT.